One and the same sample provided the 25 T cell receptor beta chains below, sequenced in a study of PD-1 blockade in mismatch repair-deficient tumors (dated by TCRdb to the late 2010s). The time point label corresponds to: peripheral blood 12 weeks after first pembrolizumab dose. The library was prepared using the immunoSEQ multiplex PCR assay. Sourced from immuneACCESS, this table was stored by TCRdb with only in-frame sequences that have V and J called. A share of the clones is absent; for the studies checked, an unresolved V gene accounts for under half, and the remainder has no known explanation. The sample includes 80,000 to 100,000 clones, with 81% observed a single time. Together, the top ten hold just over 2.5% of the sample. Here the sequenced sample was peripheral blood, taken 12 weeks after starting pembrolizumab. These receptors came from an adult with mismatch repair-deficient cancer.

V usage is TRBV6-5 and J usage is TRBJ1-5; D is ambiguous. Trimming cost V 5 bases and J 4 bases, with 9 bases left between them. CDR1 and CDR2 from the germline V gene are MNHEY and SVGAGI. The CDR3 is 13 amino acids. The CDR3 DNA reads TGTGCCAGCAGTGAACAAGAGAATCAGCCCCAGCATTTT. Its translation: CASSEQENQPQHF.

The rearrangement uses TRBV5-1 and TRBJ2-7; unclear D gene. Germline CDR1 reads SGHRS; CDR2 reads YFSETQ. The V gene lost 0 bases and the J gene lost 3 bases, with 10 bases spanning the gap. This CDR3 is 14 amino acids long. The CDR3 sequence is CASSLAEEIYEQYF. The CDR3 DNA is TGCGCCAGCAGCTTGGCCGAGGAGATCTACGAGCAGTACTTC.

About this clone: Relative to the germline gene, one junction end is altered; a read error may explain this. V gene TRBV10-3 combines with J gene TRBJ2-7; 7 positions agree with TRBD1. Germline V gives CDR1 ENHRY, CDR2 SYGVKD. This CDR3 has 15 residues. CDR3 in DNA: TGTGCCACCAGTGATCCCCAGCAGGGGGCCTACGAGCAGTACTTC. The encoded protein is CATSDPQQGAYEQYF.

This clone appeared once. The gene calls are TRBV7-9 and TRBJ2-1, with no clear D. Trimming removed 2 bases from V and 9 bases from J, with 8 bases in between. This CDR3 is 12 amino acids long. Germline V lookup: CDR1 SEHNR, CDR2 FQNEAQ (reference sequence). The CDR3 loop is CASSLRETEQFF. CDR3 coding DNA: TGTGCCAGCAGCTTAAGGGAAACTGAGCAGTTCTTC.

The rearrangement uses TRBV15 and TRBJ2-1; 10 nucleotides agree with TRBD1. This CDR3 spans 17 amino acids. The germline V gene encodes CDR1 LNHNV and CDR2 YYDKDF (reference sequence). Trimming cost V 1 base and J 4 bases; bases outside gene matches: 7. The chain's CDR3 is CATSRVSGQGVYNEQFF. The CDR3 bases are TGTGCCACCAGCAGAGTATCAGGACAGGGGGTTTACAATGAGCAGTTCTTC. The full variable domain, completed using reference TRBV15 and TRBJ2-1, is DAMVIQNPRYQVTQFGKPVTLSCSQTLNHNVMYWYQQKSSQAPKLLFHYYDKDFNNEADTPDNFQSRRPNTSFCFLDIRSPGLGDTAMYLCATSRVSGQGVYNEQFFGPGTRLTVL.

This clone appeared a single time. The V call is TRBV28, the J call TRBJ2-1; 14 bases align to TRBD2. The CDR3 is made up of 18 amino acids. Germline CDR1 and CDR2: MDHEN and SYDVKM. With 2 bases clipped from V and 6 bases from J, the junction kept 9 bases outside the gene matches. CDR3 loop: CASSLRPGLAGVSNEQFF. CDR3 coding DNA: TGTGCCAGCAGTTTACGGCCGGGACTAGCGGGAGTCTCCAATGAGCAGTTCTTC.

This chain joins TRBV11-2 and TRBJ2-7; 8 nucleotides match TRBD1. CDR3 length equals 14 residues. The V and J ends lost 1 base and 2 bases, in that order; junction bases with no gene match: 1. Germline V gene lookup returns CDR1 SGHAT and CDR2 FQNNGV. The CDR3 spells CASSLGTGTYEQYF. CDR3 in DNA: TGTGCCAGCAGCTTAGGGACAGGGACCTACGAGCAGTACTTC.

Only a few counts were recorded for this clone. V usage is TRBV6-5 and J usage is TRBJ1-2; D unclear. This CDR3 is built from 12 residues. Germline V gene lookup returns CDR1 MNHEY and CDR2 SVGAGI. V was shortened by 11 bases and J by 4 bases, with 14 bases between the two germline ends. CDR3 amino acids: CAAGQVPYGYTF. In nucleotides, the CDR3 is TGTGCCGCTGGTCAGGTCCCCTATGGCTACACCTTC.

The chain links TRBV5-1 to TRBJ2-3, with 9 bases identical to TRBD1. There are 15 residues in the CDR3. Germline V CDR1 and CDR2: SGHRS, YFSETQ. V shed 0 bases, J shed 3 bases, and the junction held 2 bases outside the gene matches. The CDR3 region is CASSLGDRETDTQYF. The DNA of the CDR3 is TGCGCCAGCAGCTTGGGGGACAGGGAAACAGATACGCAGTATTTT.

This clone was counted a few times. The chain carries TRBV7-6 and TRBJ2-2; 8 bases align to TRBD1. The V gene end was trimmed by 3 bases and the J gene end by 4 bases; junction bases not matched to a gene: 4. The length of the CDR3 is 15 residues. The V gene's germline CDR1 is SGHVS and CDR2 FNYEAQ. The CDR3 protein is CASSFAGTGTGELFF. CDR3 bases: TGTGCCAGCAGCTTCGCAGGGACAGGCACCGGGGAGCTGTTTTTT.

The V and J genes are TRBV5-1 and TRBJ2-7; D ambiguous. The CDR3 is 15 amino acids. Germline V gene sequence: CDR1 SGHRS, CDR2 YFSETQ. V lost 4 bases, J lost 6 bases, and 20 bases lay in between. Here the CDR3 reads CASSPGLQTGVEQYF. The CDR3 nucleotides read TGCGCCAGCAGCCCCGGCCTACAGACTGGGGTCGAGCAGTACTTC.

J is TRBJ2-7 and V is TRBV9; D gene unclear. The germline V gene has CDR1 SGDLS and CDR2 YYNGEE. Trimming removed 3 bases at V and 3 bases at J, with 16 bases between. This CDR3 contains 15 residues. For the CDR3, the DNA is TGTGCCAGCAGCGGTTCTTCGACCAATAACTACGAGCAGTACTTC. Translation: CASSGSSTNNYEQYF.

The J gene is TRBJ1-5, the V gene TRBV27; D is unresolved. The CDR3 runs to 13 residues. Trimming left V 6 bases short and J 7 bases short, with 13 bases between. Germline V gene sequence: CDR1 MNHEY, CDR2 SMNVEV (reference sequence). The CDR3 protein is CASRVTLGQPQHF. Written as DNA, the CDR3 is TGTGCCAGCAGGGTCACCTTGGGGCAGCCCCAGCATTTT.

This chain uses TRBV19 with TRBJ2-4; maybe TRBD1 (5 bases). The CDR3 has 13 amino acids. Germline V gene data show CDR1 as LNHDA and CDR2 as SQIVND (reference sequence). V lost 9 bases and J lost 5, with 14 bases in between. CDR3 nucleotide sequence: TGTGCCAGCACTACAGGTTCCGAAAACATTCAGTACTTC. This sequence encodes CASTTGSENIQYF.

The chain has TRBV15 and TRBJ2-1, with 7 bases aligning to TRBD1. Germline trimming cut 3 bases from V and 10 bases from J; bases unmatched to any gene: 3. CDR1 and CDR2 from the germline V gene are LNHNV and YYDKDF (reference sequence). The CDR3 runs to 12 residues. CDR3 amino acids: CATSSRGGEQFF. CDR3 DNA: TGTGCCACCAGCAGTCGAGGGGGCGAGCAGTTCTTC.

This chain connects TRBV10-3 to TRBJ2-7, with D uncertain. The CDR3 length is 15 residues. V was cut by 0 bases and J by 5 bases, with 14 bases left in between. Germline-derived CDR1 and CDR2 are ENHRY and SYGVKD. The CDR3 is CAISESYMGYDEQYF. The CDR3, as DNA: TGTGCCATCAGTGAGTCGTATATGGGTTACGACGAGCAGTACTTC.

The gene calls are TRBV29-1 and TRBJ2-1; a weak D match, TRBD2 (7 bases). With 1 base removed from V and 5 bases from J, the gap between germline ends came to 12 bases. Looked up from germline, CDR1 is SQVTM and CDR2 is ANQGSEA. The CDR3 sequence is 14 residues long. CDR3 sequence reads: CSVEGGRGNNEQFF. DNA of the CDR3: TGCAGCGTTGAAGGAGGGAGGGGGAACAATGAGCAGTTCTTC.

The sample holds one count of this clone. The chain carries TRBV7-2 and TRBJ2-3; possible D gene TRBD2, 6 bases. From germline, CDR1 is SGHTA and CDR2 FQGNSA. With 5 bases removed from V and 1 base from J, the gap between germline ends came to 10 bases. The CDR3 runs 14 residues. In nucleotides, the CDR3 is TGTGCCAGCAGCCGGGGACTTCGCACAGATACGCAGTATTTT. This codes for CASSRGLRTDTQYF.

This chain connects TRBV7-2 to TRBJ2-3; 7 bases agree with TRBD2. V lost 10 bases to trimming and J lost 2 bases; unmatched junction nucleotides: 6. The germline gives CDR1 SGHTA, CDR2 FQGNSA. This CDR3 contains 13 residues. CDR3 sequence: CATQRGNTDTQYF. Written as DNA, the CDR3 is TGTGCCACCCAGCGGGGCAACACAGATACGCAGTATTTT.

The V call is TRBV19, the J call TRBJ2-7; no definite D call. Germline V gives CDR1 LNHDA, CDR2 SQIVND (reference sequence). This CDR3 has 15 residues. Trimming removed 8 bases at V and 2 bases at J, with 19 bases between. Here the CDR3 reads CASPDDNGSTYEQYF. DNA of the CDR3: TGTGCCAGTCCCGACGACAATGGCTCCACCTACGAGCAGTACTTC.

V is TRBV7-9 and J is TRBJ2-1; 9 nucleotides align to TRBD2. There are 15 residues in the CDR3. The ends lost 5 bases at V and 8 bases at J; junction bases unmatched: 10. The V gene's germline CDR1 is SEHNR and CDR2 FQNEAQ (reference sequence). As DNA, the CDR3 is TGTGCCAGCAGCCCCACGGTGCGGGAGGGCCATGAGCAGTTCTTC. Amino acids: CASSPTVREGHEQFF.

This clone was recorded a few times. This chain uses TRBV11-3 with TRBJ2-1; D ambiguous. Deletions cut 1 base from V and 3 bases from J, with 4 bases between. The length of the CDR3 is 13 residues. Germline V CDR1 and CDR2: SGHNT, YENEEA. This chain's CDR3 is CASSLGYYNEQFF. The CDR3 region has the DNA TGTGCCAGCAGCTTAGGTTACTACAATGAGCAGTTCTTC.

This clone is a singleton in its sample. The chain has TRBV5-6 and TRBJ2-5, with D possibly TRBD2 on 6 matching bases. Germline values: CDR1 SGHDT, CDR2 YYEEEE. The CDR3 length is 14 residues. Trimming stripped 0 bases from V and 7 bases from J, with 13 bases between. For the CDR3, the DNA is TGTGCCAGCAGCTTGGGGCTAGCGATAGGGACCCAGTACTTC. This sequence encodes CASSLGLAIGTQYF.

V is TRBV19 and J is TRBJ2-1; D gene uncertain. This CDR3 spans 11 amino acids. CDR1 LNHDA and CDR2 SQIVND come from the germline V gene (reference sequence). V lost 3 bases, J lost 3 bases, and 0 bases lay in between. DNA for the CDR3: TGTGCCAGTAGTATCTACAATGAGCAGTTCTTC. Translated, it gives CASSIYNEQFF.

The V gene is TRBV7-9, the J gene TRBJ2-1; TRBD2 aligns across 14 bases. Germline assignment: CDR1 SEHNR and CDR2 FQNEAQ (reference sequence). This CDR3 contains 16 residues. The ends lost 6 bases at V and 10 bases at J; junction bases unmatched: 11. Written as DNA, the CDR3 is TGTGCCAGCAGTTTTGGGACTAGCGGGAGAGTGGCGGAGCAGTTCTTC. Encoded protein: CASSFGTSGRVAEQFF.